Presented here are 3 T cell receptor beta chains from one specimen sequenced in a study of blood T cell repertoires in COVID-19 (dated by TCRdb to the early 2020s). Library method: the immunoSEQ multiplex PCR assay. TCRdb limited this immuneACCESS table to in-frame rearrangements with V and J called. A share of clones is missing; checked studies link under half to unresolved V genes, and the rest is unexplained. Recorded for this sample are about 220,000 clones; 85% of them occurred a single time. The ten largest clones take up 2% to 3% of the sample. The sample was peripheral blood. These receptors all stem from a woman aged 70 to 79 with COVID-19, enrolled during active disease.

This clone turned up a few times. The gene calls are TRBV7-9 and TRBJ2-7; D is possibly TRBD1 (5 bases). Trimming took 1 base from V and 0 from J, leaving 16 bases between them. The CDR3 runs to 17 residues. The germline gives CDR1 SEHNR, CDR2 FQNEAQ (reference sequence). The chain's CDR3 is CASSLGVKGAGSYEQYF. The DNA for the CDR3 is TGTGCCAGCAGCTTAGGGGTCAAAGGGGCTGGCTCCTACGAGCAGTACTTC.

V is TRBV5-6 and J is TRBJ2-7; D is perhaps TRBD2 (5 bases). Germline CDR1 reads SGHDT; CDR2 reads YYEEEE. With 0 bases removed from V and 1 base from J, the gap between germline ends came to 17 bases. The length of the CDR3 is 17 residues. The DNA of the CDR3 is TGTGCCAGCAGCTTGGTAGATGACTGGAGCGGTTCCTACGAGCAGTACTTC. Translation gives CASSLVDDWSGSYEQYF. Full variable domain (rest looked up from reference TRBV5-6 and TRBJ2-7): DAGVTQSPTHLIKTRGQQVTLRCSPKSGHDTVSWYQQALGQGPQFIFQYYEEEERQRGNFPDRFSGHQFPNYSSELNVNALLLGDSALYLCASSLVDDWSGSYEQYFGPGTRLTVT.

V is TRBV15 and J is TRBJ1-5; no definite D call. The V end lost 2 bases, the J end lost 4 bases, and 18 bases lay between the germline ends. The germline CDR1 and CDR2 sequences are LNHNV and YYDKDF (reference sequence). The CDR3 totals 17 residues. CDR3: CATSRPANEGGNQPQHF. For the CDR3, the DNA is TGTGCCACCAGCAGACCCGCAAACGAGGGAGGAAATCAGCCCCAGCATTTT.